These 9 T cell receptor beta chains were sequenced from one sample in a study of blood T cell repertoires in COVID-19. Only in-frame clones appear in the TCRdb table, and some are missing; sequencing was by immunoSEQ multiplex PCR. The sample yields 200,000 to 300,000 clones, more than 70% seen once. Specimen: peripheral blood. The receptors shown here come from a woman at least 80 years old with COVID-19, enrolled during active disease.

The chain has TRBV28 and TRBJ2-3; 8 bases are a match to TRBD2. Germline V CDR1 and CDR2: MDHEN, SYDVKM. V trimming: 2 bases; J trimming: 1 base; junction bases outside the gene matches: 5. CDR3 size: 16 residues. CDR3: CASSLTGGPGTDTQYF. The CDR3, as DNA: TGTGCCAGCAGTTTAACGGGGGGGCCAGGCACAGATACGCAGTATTTT.

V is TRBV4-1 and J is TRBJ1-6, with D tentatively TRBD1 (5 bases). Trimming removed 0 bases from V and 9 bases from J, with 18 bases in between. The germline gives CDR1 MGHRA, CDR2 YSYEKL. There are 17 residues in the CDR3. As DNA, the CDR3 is TGCGCCAGCAGCCAAGATAATGGGGTCAGGGTGGGTTCACCCCTCCACTTT. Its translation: CASSQDNGVRVGSPLHF.

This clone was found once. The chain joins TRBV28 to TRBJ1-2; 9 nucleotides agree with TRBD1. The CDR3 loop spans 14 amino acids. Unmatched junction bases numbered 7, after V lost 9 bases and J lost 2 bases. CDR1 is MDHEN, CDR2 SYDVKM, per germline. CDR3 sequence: CASLRQGGNYGYTF. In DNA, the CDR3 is TGTGCCAGTCTTAGACAGGGGGGAAACTATGGCTACACCTTC.

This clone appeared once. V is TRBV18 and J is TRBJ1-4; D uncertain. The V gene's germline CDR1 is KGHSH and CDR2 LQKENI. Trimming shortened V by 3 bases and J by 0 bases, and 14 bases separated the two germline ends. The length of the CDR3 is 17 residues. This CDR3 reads CASSPTAQAATNEKLFF. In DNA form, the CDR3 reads TGTGCCAGCTCACCTACTGCCCAAGCCGCAACTAATGAAAAACTGTTTTTT.

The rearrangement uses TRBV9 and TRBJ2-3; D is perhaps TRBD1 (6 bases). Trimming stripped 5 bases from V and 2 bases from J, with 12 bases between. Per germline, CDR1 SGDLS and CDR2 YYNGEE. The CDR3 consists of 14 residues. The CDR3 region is CASRTGLATDTQYF. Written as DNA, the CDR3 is TGTGCCAGCAGGACAGGATTAGCCACAGATACGCAGTATTTT.

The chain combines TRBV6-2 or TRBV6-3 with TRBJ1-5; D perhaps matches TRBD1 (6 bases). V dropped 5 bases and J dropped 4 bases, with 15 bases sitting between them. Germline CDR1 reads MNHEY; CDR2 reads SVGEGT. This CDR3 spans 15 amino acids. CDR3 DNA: TGTGCCAGCAGTCCGCAGGGGACGGGGAATCAGCCCCAGCATTTT. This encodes CASSPQGTGNQPQHF.

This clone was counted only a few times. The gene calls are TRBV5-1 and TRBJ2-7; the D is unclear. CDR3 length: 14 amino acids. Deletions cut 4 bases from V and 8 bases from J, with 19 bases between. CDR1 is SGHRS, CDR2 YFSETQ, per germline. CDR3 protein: CASSQTRGISKQYV. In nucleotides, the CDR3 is TGCGCCAGCAGCCAGACGAGAGGCATCTCGAAGCAGTACGTC.

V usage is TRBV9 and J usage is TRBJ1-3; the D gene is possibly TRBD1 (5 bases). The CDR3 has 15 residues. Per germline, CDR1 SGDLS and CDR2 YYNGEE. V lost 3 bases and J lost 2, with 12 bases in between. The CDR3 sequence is CASSAQGAAGNTIYF. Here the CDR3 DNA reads TGTGCCAGCAGCGCTCAGGGTGCCGCTGGAAACACCATATATTTT.

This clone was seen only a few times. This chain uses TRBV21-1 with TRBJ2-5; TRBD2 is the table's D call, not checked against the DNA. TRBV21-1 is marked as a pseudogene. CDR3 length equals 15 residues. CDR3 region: CASSKTPTGKETQYF. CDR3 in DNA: TGTGCCAGCAGCAAAACGCCGACGGGAAAAGAGACCCAGTACTTC.